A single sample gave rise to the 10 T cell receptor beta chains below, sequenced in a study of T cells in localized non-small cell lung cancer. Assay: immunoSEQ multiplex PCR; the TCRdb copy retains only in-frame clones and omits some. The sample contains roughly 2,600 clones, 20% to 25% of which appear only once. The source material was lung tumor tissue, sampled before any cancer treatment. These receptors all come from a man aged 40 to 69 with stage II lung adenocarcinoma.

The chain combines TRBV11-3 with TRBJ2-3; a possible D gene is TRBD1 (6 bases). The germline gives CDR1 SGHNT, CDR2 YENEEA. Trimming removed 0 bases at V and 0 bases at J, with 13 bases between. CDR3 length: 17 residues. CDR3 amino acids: CASSLDPTGSSTDTQYF. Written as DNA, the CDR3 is TGTGCCAGCAGCTTAGACCCGACAGGCTCTAGCACAGATACGCAGTATTTT.

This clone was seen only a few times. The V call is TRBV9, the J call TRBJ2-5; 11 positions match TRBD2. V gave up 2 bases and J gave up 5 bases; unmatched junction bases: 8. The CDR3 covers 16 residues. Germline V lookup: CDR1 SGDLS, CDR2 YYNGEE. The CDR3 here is CASSVGSSGRKETQYF. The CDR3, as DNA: TGTGCCAGCAGCGTGGGATCTAGCGGGAGGAAGGAGACCCAGTACTTC. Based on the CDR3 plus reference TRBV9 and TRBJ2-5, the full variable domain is DSGVTQTPKHLITATGQRVTLRCSPRSGDLSVYWYQQSLDQGLQFLIQYYNGEERAKGNILERFSAQQFPDLHSELNLSSLELGDSALYFCASSVGSSGRKETQYFGPGTRLLVL.

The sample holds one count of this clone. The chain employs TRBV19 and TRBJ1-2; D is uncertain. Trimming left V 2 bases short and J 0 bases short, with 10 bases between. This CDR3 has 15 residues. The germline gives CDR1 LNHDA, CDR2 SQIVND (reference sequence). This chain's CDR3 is CASSISQMTNYGYTF. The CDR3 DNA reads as TGTGCCAGTAGTATAAGCCAGATGACTAACTATGGCTACACCTTC.

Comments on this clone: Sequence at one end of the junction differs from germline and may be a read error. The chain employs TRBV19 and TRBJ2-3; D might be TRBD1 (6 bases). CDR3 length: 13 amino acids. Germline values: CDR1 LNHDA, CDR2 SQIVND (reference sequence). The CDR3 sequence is CASSWTVTNTQYF. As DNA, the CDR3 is TGTGCCAGTAGCTGGACAGTCACAAATACGCAGTATTTT.

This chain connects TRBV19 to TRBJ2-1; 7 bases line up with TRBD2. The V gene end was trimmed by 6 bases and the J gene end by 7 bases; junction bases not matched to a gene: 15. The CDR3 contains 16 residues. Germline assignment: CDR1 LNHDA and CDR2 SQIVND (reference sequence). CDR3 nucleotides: TGTGCCAGTAGACCTCCGGCTAGCGGACCCTGGAATGAGCAGTTCTTC. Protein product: CASRPPASGPWNEQFF.

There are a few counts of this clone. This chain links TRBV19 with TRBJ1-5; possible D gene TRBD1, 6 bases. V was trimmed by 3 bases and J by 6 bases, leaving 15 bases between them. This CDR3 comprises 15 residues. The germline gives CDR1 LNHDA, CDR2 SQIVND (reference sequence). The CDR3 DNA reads TGTGCCAGTAGTATCAGGGGTTTTGATCCTCAGCCCCAGCATTTT. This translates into CASSIRGFDPQPQHF.

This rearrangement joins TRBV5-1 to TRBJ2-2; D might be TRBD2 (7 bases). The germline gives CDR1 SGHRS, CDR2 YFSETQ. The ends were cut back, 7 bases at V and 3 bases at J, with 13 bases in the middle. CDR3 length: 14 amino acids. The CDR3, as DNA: TGCGCCAGCCGCGGCGGGGGCGACACCGGGGAGCTGTTTTTT. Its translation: CASRGGGDTGELFF.

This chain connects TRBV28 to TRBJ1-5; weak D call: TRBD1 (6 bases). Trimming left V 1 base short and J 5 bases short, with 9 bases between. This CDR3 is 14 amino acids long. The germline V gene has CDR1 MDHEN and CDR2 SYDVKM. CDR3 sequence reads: CASSLFAGDQPQHF. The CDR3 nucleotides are TGTGCCAGCAGTTTATTCGCAGGGGATCAGCCCCAGCATTTT.

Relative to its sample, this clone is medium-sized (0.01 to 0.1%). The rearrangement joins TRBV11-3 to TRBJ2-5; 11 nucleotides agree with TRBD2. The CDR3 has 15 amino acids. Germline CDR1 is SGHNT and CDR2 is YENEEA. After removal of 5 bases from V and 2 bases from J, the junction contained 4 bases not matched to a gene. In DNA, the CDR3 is TGTGCCAGCAGCGTGGGACTAGCGGAACAAGAGACCCAGTACTTC. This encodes CASSVGLAEQETQYF. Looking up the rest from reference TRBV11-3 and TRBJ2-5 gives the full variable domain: EAGVVQSPRYKIIEKKQPVAFWCNPISGHNTLYWYLQNLGQGPELLIRYENEEAVDDSQLPKDRFSAERLKGVDSTLKIQPAELGDSAVYLCASSVGLAEQETQYFGPGTRLLVL.

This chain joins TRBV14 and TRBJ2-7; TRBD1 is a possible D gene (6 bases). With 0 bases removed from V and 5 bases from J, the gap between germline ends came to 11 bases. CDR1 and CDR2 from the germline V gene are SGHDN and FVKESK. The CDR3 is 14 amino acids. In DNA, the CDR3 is TGTGCCAGCAGCCAAGATTACAGGGCACACGAGCAGTACTTC. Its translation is CASSQDYRAHEQYF.